The 16 T cell receptor beta chains reported below all come from one sample, sequenced in a study of beta chain features in type 1 diabetes. Every bit of the isolated RNA underwent reverse transcription, so sequencing read expressed TCRB transcripts. Libraries were prepared by immunoSEQ multiplex PCR; TCRdb keeps only in-frame clonotypes and omits some of them. Of hundreds of thousands of clones listed, roughly 12% are singletons. The sample taken for sequencing was naive CD4+ T cells from blood. These receptors were collected from a man aged 18 to 35 in good health.

This clone came up a few times. V usage is TRBV2 and J usage is TRBJ1-2; 9 bases line up with TRBD1. CDR3 size: 12 residues. The germline CDR1 and CDR2 sequences are SNHLY and FYNNEI. V trimming: 7 bases; J trimming: 8 bases; junction bases outside the gene matches: 5. CDR3 sequence: CASKRDRDGYTF. The CDR3 nucleotides read TGTGCCAGCAAAAGGGACAGGGACGGCTACACCTTC.

This clone was seen more than once but under ten times. The chain links TRBV9 to TRBJ1-4; D is perhaps TRBD1 (5 bases). The CDR3 is made up of 15 amino acids. Germline CDR1 and CDR2: SGDLS and YYNGEE. The ends were cut back, 1 base at V and 8 bases at J, with 15 bases in the middle. In DNA form, the CDR3 reads TGTGCCAGCAGCGTAACCGGAGGGGTTGGGGAAAAACTGTTTTTT. Its protein product is CASSVTGGVGEKLFF.

The CDR3 coding sequence is TGTGCCAGCAGTTTAGGGGCGGAAGATACGCAGTATTTT. Amino acid sequence: CASSLGAEDTQYF. The chain recombines TRBV28 with TRBJ2-3, with a tentative D call TRBD1 (5 bases). Trimming removed 2 bases at V and 5 bases at J, with 8 bases between. Germline assignment: CDR1 MDHEN and CDR2 SYDVKM. The CDR3 is made up of 13 amino acids.

This clone has just a few counts. The CDR3 bases are TGTGCCAGCGGAGGGGACTCAAGCGGGACCCAGTACTTC. It is translated as CASGGDSSGTQYF. The chain carries TRBV6-6 and TRBJ2-5; TRBD2 is a possible D gene (6 bases). The CDR3 extends over 13 amino acids. Trimming cost V 8 bases and J 7 bases, with 17 bases left between them. Germline values: CDR1 MNHNY, CDR2 SVGAGI (reference sequence).

This clone occurred a few times. The chain links TRBV9 to TRBJ1-3; D is unresolved. Germline V gene sequence: CDR1 SGDLS, CDR2 YYNGEE. V shed 3 bases and J shed 2 bases, with 9 bases lying between them. This CDR3 is built from 14 residues. This chain's CDR3 is CASSAAQTGNTIYF. CDR3 nucleotides: TGTGCCAGCAGCGCGGCACAGACTGGAAACACCATATATTTT.

V is TRBV4-3 and J is TRBJ1-1; the match to TRBD1 covers 7 bases. Germline CDR1 and CDR2: LGHNA and YSLEER. V shed 4 bases, J shed 3 bases, and the junction held 8 bases outside the gene matches. This CDR3 contains 15 residues. CDR3 nucleotides: TGCGCCAGCAGCCGAGGGGAAGGGGGCGACACTGAAGCTTTCTTT. Translation: CASSRGEGGDTEAFF.

This clone has a handful of counts. The J gene is TRBJ1-5, the V gene TRBV9, with D uncertain. With 4 bases removed from V and 3 bases from J, the gap between germline ends came to 11 bases. This CDR3 has 14 amino acids. Germline CDR1 and CDR2: SGDLS and YYNGEE. CDR3 loop: CASSSYGLNQPQHF. CDR3 DNA sequence: TGTGCCAGCAGCTCATATGGACTCAATCAGCCCCAGCATTTT.

There are a few counts of this clone. The CDR3 DNA sequence: TGTGCCAGCAGCTTAGGCGGACAGCGAGATCAGCCCCAGCATTTT. As protein: CASSLGGQRDQPQHF. This chain links TRBV7-9 with TRBJ1-5; D is possibly TRBD1 (6 bases). Trimming removed 1 base at V and 5 bases at J, with 12 bases between. CDR1 is SEHNR, CDR2 FQNEAQ, per germline (reference sequence). The CDR3 sequence is 15 residues long.

The CDR3: CSVEGQQEDATNEKLFF. The CDR3 region has the DNA TGCAGCGTTGAAGGTCAGCAGGAAGATGCAACTAATGAAAAACTGTTTTTT. This chain joins TRBV29-1 and TRBJ1-4; D gene uncertain. The CDR3 is made up of 17 amino acids. Germline loops: CDR1 SQVTM, CDR2 ANQGSEA. Trimming took 1 base from V and 0 from J, leaving 15 bases between them.

This clone was seen more than once but under ten times. The gene calls are TRBV11-2 and TRBJ2-5, with 7 positions matching TRBD2. Germline CDR1 reads SGHAT; CDR2 reads FQNNGV. Losses at the gene ends were 5 bases for V and 2 bases for J; bases not matched to a gene: 2. CDR3 length: 13 amino acids. The CDR3 is CASSAGVQETQYF. The CDR3 DNA sequence: TGTGCCAGCAGCGCGGGGGTTCAAGAGACCCAGTACTTC.

This sequence joins TRBV9 and TRBJ2-3; D might be TRBD1 (6 bases). In germline, CDR1 is SGDLS, CDR2 YYNGEE. The CDR3 is 14 amino acids. V lost 4 bases to trimming and J lost 2 bases, with 11 bases between them. The CDR3 here is CASSSRQATDTQYF. The CDR3 nucleotides read TGTGCCAGCAGCTCCAGACAGGCCACAGATACGCAGTATTTT. Supplemented by reference TRBV9 and TRBJ2-3, the full variable domain reads DSGVTQTPKHLITATGQRVTLRCSPRSGDLSVYWYQQSLDQGLQFLIQYYNGEERAKGNILERFSAQQFPDLHSELNLSSLELGDSALYFCASSSRQATDTQYFGPGTRLTVL.

The table lists this clone with a few counts. The chain combines TRBV5-4 with TRBJ2-7, with 8 nucleotides matching TRBD2. Germline V gene data show CDR1 as SGHNT and CDR2 as YYREEE (reference sequence). The CDR3 is made up of 14 amino acids. V lost 4 bases, J lost 5 bases, and 8 bases stayed unmatched. For the CDR3, the DNA is TGTGCCAGCAGCCCCGGACGGGGGGGGGACGAGCAGTACTTC. Translating it yields CASSPGRGGDEQYF.

This clone occurred a few times. V gene TRBV11-2 combines with J gene TRBJ2-5, with TRBD1 as a possible D gene (7 bases). CDR3 size: 15 residues. Looked up from germline, CDR1 is SGHAT and CDR2 is FQNNGV. Trimming cost V 6 bases and J 0 bases, with 14 bases left between them. CDR3 protein: CASRQAGGNQETQYF. The CDR3 DNA reads TGTGCCAGCAGACAAGCAGGGGGGAACCAAGAGACCCAGTACTTC.

This clone showed up just a few times. This chain connects TRBV30 to TRBJ1-2; D may be TRBD1 (5 bases). CDR1 is GTSNPN and CDR2 is SVGIG in the germline V gene (reference sequence). The CDR3 has 12 residues. V gave up 3 bases and J gave up 8 bases, with 13 bases separating them. The CDR3 bases are TGTGCCTGGAGCCTCATCGGGGGAGGCTACACCTTC. It is translated as CAWSLIGGGYTF.

This clone appeared a few times. This sequence joins TRBV5-4 and TRBJ2-5; TRBD1 matches at 11 bases. V dropped 10 bases and J dropped 4; count of bases not matched to a gene: 18. This CDR3 comprises 17 residues. Germline CDR1 is SGHNT and CDR2 is YYREEE (reference sequence). CDR3 coding DNA: TGTGCCGCCGGACCTCATGGACAGGGGGCGAAGGGAGAGACCCAGTACTTC. Its translation: CAAGPHGQGAKGETQYF.

This clone turned up a few times. The V call is TRBV30, the J call TRBJ1-2; 11 bases are shared with TRBD1. The CDR3 runs to 13 residues. The germline V gene encodes CDR1 GTSNPN and CDR2 SVGIG (reference sequence). V shed 8 bases and J 7 bases; nucleotides not matched to a gene: 9. The CDR3 DNA follows: TGTGCCGGAGGGACAGGGGGATTCGGTGGCTACACCTTC. Encoded protein: CAGGTGGFGGYTF.